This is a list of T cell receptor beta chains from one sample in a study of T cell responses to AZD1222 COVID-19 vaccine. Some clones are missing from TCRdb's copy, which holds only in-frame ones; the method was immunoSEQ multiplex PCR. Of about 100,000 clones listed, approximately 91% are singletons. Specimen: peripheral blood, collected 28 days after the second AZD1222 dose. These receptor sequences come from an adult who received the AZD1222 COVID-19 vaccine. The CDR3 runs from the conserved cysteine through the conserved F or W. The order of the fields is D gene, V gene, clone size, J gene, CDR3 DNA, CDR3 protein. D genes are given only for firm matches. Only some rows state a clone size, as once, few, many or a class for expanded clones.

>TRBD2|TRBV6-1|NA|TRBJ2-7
TGTGCCAGCAGTGTTAATAGCGGGTACCTCTCCTACGAGCAGTACTTC
CASSVNSGYLSYEQYF
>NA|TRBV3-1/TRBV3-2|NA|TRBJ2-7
TGTGCCAGCAGCCCTGCGAGGGTCTGGCCCTACGAGCAGTACTTC
CASSPARVWPYEQYF
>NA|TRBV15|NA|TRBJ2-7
TGTGCCACCAGCAGAGAAGAGAAGTACGAGGAGCAGTACTTC
CATSREEKYEEQYF
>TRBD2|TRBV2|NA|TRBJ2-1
TGTGCCAGCAGTACCCTAGCGGGGAGCTCCTACAATGAGCAGTTCTTC
CASSTLAGSSYNEQFF
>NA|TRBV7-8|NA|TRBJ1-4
TGTGCCAGCAGCTTGTCGGGGAGTGAAAAACTGTTTTTT
CASSLSGSEKLFF
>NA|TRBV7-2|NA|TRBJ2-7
TGTGCCAGCAGTAACGACTGGGGCAACGAGCAGTACTTC
CASSNDWGNEQYF
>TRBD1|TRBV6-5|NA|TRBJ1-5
TGTGCCAGCAGCAAAGATAGACAGGGGAGTCAGCCCCAGCATTTT
CASSKDRQGSQPQHF
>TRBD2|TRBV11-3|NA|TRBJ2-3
TGTGCCAGCAGCTTAGGAGCTAGCGGGACCTCCACAGATACGCAGTATTTT
CASSLGASGTSTDTQYF
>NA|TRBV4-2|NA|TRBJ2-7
TGTGCCAGCAGCCAAGAAAGCGTAGGGGTACACGAGCAGTACTTC
CASSQESVGVHEQYF
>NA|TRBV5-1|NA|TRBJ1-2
TGCGCCAGGGGGGGAGCGAACTATGGCTACACCTTC
CARGGANYGYTF
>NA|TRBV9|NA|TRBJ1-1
TGTGCCAGCAGCCCTACAGAAACCCCTGAAGCTTTCTTT
CASSPTETPEAFF
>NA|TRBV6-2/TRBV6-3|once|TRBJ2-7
TGTGCCAGCAGTTACCTCGATCCGATCGGTAGCGAGCAGTACTTC
CASSYLDPIGSEQYF
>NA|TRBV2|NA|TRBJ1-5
TGTGCCAGCAGTTTAAGACAGGGCAATCAGCCCCAGCATTTT
CASSLRQGNQPQHF
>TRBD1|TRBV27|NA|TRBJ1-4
TGTGCCAGCAGTAAGAGACAGGGGATAAATGAAAAACTGTTTTTT
CASSKRQGINEKLFF
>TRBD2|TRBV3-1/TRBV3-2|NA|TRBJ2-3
TGTGCCAGCAGATCCAGGACTAGCGGCGACACAGATACGCAGTATTTT
CASRSRTSGDTDTQYF
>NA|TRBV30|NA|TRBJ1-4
TGTGCCTGGAGTCTGAGAGAAAAACTGTTTTTT
CAWSLREKLFF
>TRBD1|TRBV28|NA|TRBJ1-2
TGTGCCAGCAAACTGGCCATTTCAGGGGGGGACTATGGCTACACCTTC
CASKLAISGGDYGYTF
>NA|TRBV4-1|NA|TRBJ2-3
TGCGCCAGCAGCCATCCTGGCACAGATACGCAGTATTTT
CASSHPGTDTQYF
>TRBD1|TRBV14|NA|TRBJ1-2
TGTGCCAGCAGCCAAGCCAGGGGGGGCTATGGCTACACCTTC
CASSQARGGYGYTF
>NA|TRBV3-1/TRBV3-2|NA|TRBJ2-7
TGTGCCAGCAGCCAAGATCGGCGGCGGAGGGATGTCAGCTCCTACGAGCAGTACTTC
CASSQDRRRRDVSSYEQYF
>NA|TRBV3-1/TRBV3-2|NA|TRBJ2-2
TGTGCCAGCAGAAAGACAGAGGCGTACGGGGAGCTGTTTTTT
CASRKTEAYGELFF
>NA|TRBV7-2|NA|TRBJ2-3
TGTGCCAGCAGCACCCGCACAGATACGCAGTATTTT
CASSTRTDTQYF
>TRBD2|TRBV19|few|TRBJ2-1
TGTGCCAGTAGTCCCCTGGCTAGCGGGTCCTACAATGAGCAGTTCTTC
CASSPLASGSYNEQFF
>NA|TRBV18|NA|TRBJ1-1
TGTGCCAGCTCACCACGAAAGGGAAGGCCGGTCACTGAAGCTTTCTTT
CASSPRKGRPVTEAFF
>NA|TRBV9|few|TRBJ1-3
TGTGCCAGCAGCCCAAGACAGGCTGTCTCTGGAAACACCATATATTTT
CASSPRQAVSGNTIYF
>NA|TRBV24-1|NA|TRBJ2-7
TGTGCCACCAGTGATTCCGGGACGGGCACCTACGAGCAGTACTTC
CATSDSGTGTYEQYF
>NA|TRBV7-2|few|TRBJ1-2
TGTGCCAGCAGCTTAGAGGGGCCACGAGGCTACACCTTC
CASSLEGPRGYTF
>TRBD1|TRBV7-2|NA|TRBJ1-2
TGTGCCAGCAGCTTTTTTGGGACAGGGTGGACCTATGGCTACACCTTC
CASSFFGTGWTYGYTF
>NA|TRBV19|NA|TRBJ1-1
TGTGCCAGTAGGAGACAGGTAGCTGGGAACACTGAAGCTTTCTTT
CASRRQVAGNTEAFF
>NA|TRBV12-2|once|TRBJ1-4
TGTGCAAGTCGCGCAGCGGGACAGCTCTCAACTAATGAAAAACTGTTTTTT
CASRAAGQLSTNEKLFF
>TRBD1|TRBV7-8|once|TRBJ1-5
TGTGCCAGCAGCTTAAGGGGACAGGCCGCTCAGCCCCAGCATTTT
CASSLRGQAAQPQHF
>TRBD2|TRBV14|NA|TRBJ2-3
TGTGCCAGCAGCCAGCGGTGGAGCGGGAGGGGCACAGATACGCAGTATTTT
CASSQRWSGRGTDTQYF
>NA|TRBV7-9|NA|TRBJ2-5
TGTGCCAGCAGCTTAGATCATCGTGGGTTCGGTGAGACCCAGTACTTC
CASSLDHRGFGETQYF
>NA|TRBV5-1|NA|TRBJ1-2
TGCGCCAGCAGCGGAGGAGGGCATTATGGCTACACCTTC
CASSGGGHYGYTF
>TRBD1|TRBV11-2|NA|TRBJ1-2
TGTGCCAGCAGACAGGGACAGGGGCGTCACTATGGCTACACCTTC
CASRQGQGRHYGYTF
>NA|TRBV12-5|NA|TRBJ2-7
TGTGCTAGTGCCGAAGGATACGAGCAGTACTTC
CASAEGYEQYF
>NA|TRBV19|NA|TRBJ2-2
TGTGCCAGTATGCCGACGGGGGCCCGGGGCACCGGGGAGCTGTTTTTT
CASMPTGARGTGELFF
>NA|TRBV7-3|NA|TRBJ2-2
TGTGCCAGCAGCCACTCGACAGGAGCCGGGGAGCTGTTTTTT
CASSHSTGAGELFF